Presented here are 22 T cell receptor beta chains from one specimen sequenced in a study of T cell responses to AZD1222 COVID-19 vaccine (dated by TCRdb to the early 2020s). Interpreted using the paper, the time point label stands for: baseline before first vaccination. Libraries were prepared through the immunoSEQ multiplex PCR assay. Drawn from immuneACCESS, this table holds only the in-frame rearrangements with V and J called that TCRdb kept. Clones are partly lost; checked studies trace under half to an unresolved V gene and leave the rest unexplained. Across this sample there are 100,000 or so clones, with just under 90% seen only once. Clones ranked in the top ten supply about 3% of the sample. Sequenced here: peripheral blood, sampled on day 0 of AZD1222 vaccination. The receptors shown here come from an adult in good health.

This clone is a singleton in its sample. This rearrangement joins TRBV11-3 to TRBJ2-7; D is perhaps TRBD2 (5 bases). Per germline, CDR1 SGHNT and CDR2 YENEEA. CDR3 length: 17 residues. V was pared by 1 base and J by 5 bases, with 21 bases between. In DNA, the CDR3 is TGTGCCAGCAGCTTAGGGGGAACCGGGGTGACCCGCAACGAGCAGTACTTC. Protein sequence: CASSLGGTGVTRNEQYF.

V usage is TRBV7-2 and J usage is TRBJ2-3, with unresolved D. Germline V CDR1 and CDR2: SGHTA, FQGNSA. This CDR3 has 14 residues. Trimming shortened V by 4 bases and J by 1 base, and 9 bases separated the two germline ends. CDR3 sequence: CASSSGGGTDTQYF. The CDR3 nucleotides read TGTGCCAGCAGCTCCGGTGGGGGCACAGATACGCAGTATTTT.

The table lists this clone with a count of one. The rearrangement joins TRBV11-2 to TRBJ1-6; tentatively, D is TRBD1 (6 bases). Looked up from germline, CDR1 is SGHAT and CDR2 is FQNNGV. This CDR3 contains 17 residues. V was cut by 5 bases and J by 5 bases, with 19 bases left in between. The CDR3 sequence: CASSQNRARVDNSPLHF. The CDR3 nucleotides read TGTGCCAGCAGCCAAAACAGGGCCCGGGTAGATAATTCACCCCTCCACTTT.

V and J are TRBV5-1 and TRBJ1-4; 8 bases fit TRBD1. The germline V gene has CDR1 SGHRS and CDR2 YFSETQ. CDR3 length: 15 amino acids. V lost 7 bases and J lost 3; bases outside the gene matches: 8. The CDR3 loop is CASAQQGGSNEKLFF. The CDR3 bases are TGCGCCAGCGCTCAACAGGGGGGGTCTAATGAAAAACTGTTTTTT.

J is TRBJ1-6 and V is TRBV7-2; a weak D match, TRBD1 (5 bases). Trimming took 5 bases from V and 7 from J, leaving 18 bases between them. Germline-derived CDR1 and CDR2 are SGHTA and FQGNSA. CDR3 length: 16 residues. In DNA form, the CDR3 reads TGTGCCAGCAGCCCAAGGGTGGGCAGACAGAATTCACCCCTCCACTTT. Translated: CASSPRVGRQNSPLHF.

This sequence joins TRBV6-1 and TRBJ1-4; D possibly corresponds to TRBD1 (5 bases). Germline V gene data show CDR1 as MNHNS and CDR2 as SASEGT. The CDR3 is 15 amino acids. Deletions cut 0 bases from V and 7 bases from J, with 12 bases between. CDR3: CASSEAWGGSEKLFF. CDR3 nucleotides: TGTGCCAGCAGTGAAGCGTGGGGGGGGAGTGAAAAACTGTTTTTT.

This chain joins TRBV4-3 and TRBJ2-2; D not resolved. In germline, CDR1 is LGHNA, CDR2 YSLEER. Trimming pared 0 bases from V and 2 bases from J, leaving 4 bases between. The CDR3 loop spans 14 amino acids. CDR3 DNA: TGCGCCAGCAGCCAAGATCTTAACACCGGGGAGCTGTTTTTT. Its protein product is CASSQDLNTGELFF.

The V call is TRBV5-1, the J call TRBJ2-3, with D hard to call. The V end was cut by 3 bases, the J end by 0 bases, with 8 bases between. Per the germline V gene, CDR1 is SGHRS and CDR2 is YFSETQ. The CDR3 contains 14 residues. The chain's CDR3 is CASSSDGSTDTQYF. CDR3 sequence (DNA): TGCGCCAGCAGCTCGGACGGAAGCACAGATACGCAGTATTTT.

The chain carries TRBV30 and TRBJ2-7, with a possible D match to TRBD2 (7 bases). The CDR3 is made up of 17 amino acids. Trimming took off 3 bases at V and 2 bases at J, with 23 bases between the two ends. Germline assignment: CDR1 GTSNPN and CDR2 SVGIG (reference sequence). The CDR3 region has the DNA TGTGCCTGGAGAGTGGACCCAGGTGGGCGGGGGCCCTACGAGCAGTACTTC. Translation: CAWRVDPGGRGPYEQYF.

As DNA, the CDR3 is TGTGCCAGCGCTCCTGGAGGGGTCGTGGAGACCCAGTACTTC. It specifies CASAPGGVVETQYF. The chain has TRBV7-9 and TRBJ2-5, with D tentatively TRBD2 (6 bases). The CDR3 contains 14 residues. Trimming removed 8 bases from V and 5 bases from J, with 18 bases in between. The germline CDR1 and CDR2 sequences are SEHNR and FQNEAQ (reference sequence).

This sequence joins TRBV19 and TRBJ2-2, with unresolved D. Germline V gives CDR1 LNHDA, CDR2 SQIVND (reference sequence). The CDR3 extends over 11 amino acids. V lost 8 bases, J lost 4 bases, and 5 bases lay in between. CDR3 coding DNA: TGTGCCAGTGGCATCACCGGGGAGCTGTTTTTT. Protein: CASGITGELFF. Using reference TRBV19 and TRBJ2-2 for the parts outside the CDR3, the full variable domain is DGGITQSPKYLFRKEGQNVTLSCEQNLNHDAMYWYRQDPGQGLRLIYYSQIVNDFQKGDIAEGYSVSREKKESFPLTVTSAQKNPTAFYLCASGITGELFFGEGSRLTVL.

The chain recombines TRBV5-4 with TRBJ2-6; D gene uncertain. Germline V lookup: CDR1 SGHNT, CDR2 YYREEE (reference sequence). V was trimmed by 4 bases and J by 1 base, leaving 15 bases between them. The CDR3 totals 17 residues. The CDR3 loop reads CASSPQARGSGANVLTF. CDR3 nucleotide sequence: TGTGCCAGCAGCCCGCAAGCGAGAGGATCTGGGGCCAACGTCCTGACTTTC.

V and J are TRBV7-2 and TRBJ1-1, with D unclear. The germline V gene encodes CDR1 SGHTA and CDR2 FQGNSA. The CDR3 loop spans 13 amino acids. Between the trimmed V and J ends, which lost 3 bases and 1 base, there was a span of 6 bases. The CDR3 here is CASSLRGNTEAFF. The CDR3 DNA reads as TGTGCCAGCAGCTTGCGAGGGAACACTGAAGCTTTCTTT.

The chain links TRBV6-1 to TRBJ1-1; D possibly corresponds to TRBD1 (5 bases). V was clipped by 4 bases and J by 0 bases, with 15 bases between them. The CDR3 runs to 16 residues. Germline V gene sequence: CDR1 MNHNS, CDR2 SASEGT. CDR3 loop: CASSGGGRVVNTEAFF. The CDR3 DNA reads as TGTGCCAGCAGTGGGGGCGGCCGAGTGGTGAACACTGAAGCTTTCTTT.

The chain links TRBV5-1 to TRBJ1-6; 8 positions match TRBD1. Germline V gives CDR1 SGHRS, CDR2 YFSETQ. V lost 4 bases, J lost 5 bases, and 2 bases stayed unmatched. The CDR3 has 14 amino acids. The CDR3, as DNA: TGCGCCAGCAGCCTGGACAGGGATAATTCACCCCTCCACTTT. This codes for CASSLDRDNSPLHF.

V is TRBV6-4 and J is TRBJ1-6, with D hard to call. CDR1 is MRHNA, CDR2 SNTAGT, per germline. V was pared by 3 bases and J by 11 bases, with 11 bases between. The length of the CDR3 is 13 residues. CDR3 nucleotide sequence: TGTGCCAGCAGTGAAGGATGGCAGACACCCCTCCACTTT. It yields the protein CASSEGWQTPLHF.

V gene TRBV7-2 combines with J gene TRBJ1-1; possible D gene TRBD1, 5 bases. CDR1 and CDR2 (germline): SGHTA, FQGNSA. Trimming pared 1 base from V and 3 bases from J, leaving 12 bases between. The CDR3 extends over 15 amino acids. In DNA, the CDR3 is TGTGCCAGCAGCTTAGACGGGGGGAGTGACACTGAAGCTTTCTTT. Amino acid sequence: CASSLDGGSDTEAFF.

The chain employs TRBV19 and TRBJ2-3; D assignment may be TRBD1 or TRBD2 (6 bases each). Germline CDR1 LNHDA, CDR2 SQIVND (reference sequence). The CDR3 runs 17 residues. V shed 3 bases and J shed 4 bases, with 20 bases lying between them. The CDR3: CASSIGPGGGPADTQYF. As DNA, the CDR3 is TGTGCCAGTAGTATCGGTCCCGGTGGGGGGCCGGCAGATACGCAGTATTTT.

The CDR3 DNA reads TGTGCCAGCTCACAGGCCCGCGAGCAGTTCTTC. Translation gives CASSQAREQFF. This chain links TRBV18 with TRBJ2-1; D unclear. Trimming took off 4 bases at V and 10 bases at J, with 8 bases between the two ends. Germline CDR1 reads KGHSH; CDR2 reads LQKENI. The CDR3 totals 11 residues.

The rearrangement joins TRBV5-4 to TRBJ2-5, with 11 nucleotides matching TRBD2. The germline CDR1 and CDR2 sequences are SGHNT and YYREEE (reference sequence). Unmatched junction bases numbered 3, after V lost 2 bases and J lost 3 bases. The CDR3 spans 15 residues. CDR3 sequence: CASSFQGLAEETQYF. For the CDR3, the DNA is TGTGCCAGCAGCTTCCAGGGACTAGCGGAAGAGACCCAGTACTTC.

The rearrangement joins TRBV4-3 to TRBJ1-2; 8 bases fit TRBD1. Germline lookup yields CDR1 LGHNA and CDR2 YSLEER. The trim removed 0 bases at V and 3 bases at J, leaving 3 bases unmatched. This CDR3 has 15 residues. The CDR3 is CASSQDLTGDYGYTF. Here the CDR3 DNA reads TGCGCCAGCAGCCAAGATCTGACAGGGGACTATGGCTACACCTTC.

The CDR3 region is CASSIRDRNTEAFF. The CDR3 DNA reads as TGTGCCAGTAGTATCCGGGACCGAAACACTGAAGCTTTCTTT. The rearrangement joins TRBV19 to TRBJ1-1; a weak D match, TRBD1 (5 bases). This CDR3 comprises 14 residues. V lost 3 bases to trimming and J lost 2 bases, with 10 bases between them. Looked up from germline, CDR1 is LNHDA and CDR2 is SQIVND (reference sequence).